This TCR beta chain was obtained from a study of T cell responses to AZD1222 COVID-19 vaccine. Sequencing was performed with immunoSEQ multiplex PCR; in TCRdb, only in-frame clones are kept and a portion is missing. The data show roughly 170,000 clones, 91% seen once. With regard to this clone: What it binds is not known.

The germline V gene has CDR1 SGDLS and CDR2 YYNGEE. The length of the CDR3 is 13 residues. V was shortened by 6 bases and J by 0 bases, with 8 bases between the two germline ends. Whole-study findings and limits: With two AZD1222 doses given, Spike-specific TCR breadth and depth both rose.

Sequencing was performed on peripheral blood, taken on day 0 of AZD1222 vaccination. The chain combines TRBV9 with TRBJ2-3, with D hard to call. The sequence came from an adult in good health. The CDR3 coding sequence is TGTGCCAGCAATTCACTCAGCACAGATACGCAGTATTTT. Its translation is CASNSLSTDTQYF.